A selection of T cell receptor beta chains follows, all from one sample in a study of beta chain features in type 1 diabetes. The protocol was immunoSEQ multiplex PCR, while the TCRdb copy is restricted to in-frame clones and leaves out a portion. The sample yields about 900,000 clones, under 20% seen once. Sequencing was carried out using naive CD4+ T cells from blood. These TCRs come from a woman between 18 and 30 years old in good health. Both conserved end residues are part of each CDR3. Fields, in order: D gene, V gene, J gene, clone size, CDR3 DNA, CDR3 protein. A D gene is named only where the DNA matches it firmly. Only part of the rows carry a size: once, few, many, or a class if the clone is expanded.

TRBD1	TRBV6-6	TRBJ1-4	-	TGTGCCAGCAGTTACCCGACAGGGGGAAATGAAAAACTGTTTTTT	CASSYPTGGNEKLFF
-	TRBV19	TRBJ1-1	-	TGTGCCAGTAGTATGGTCGGGCAGTCCCCAAACACTGAAGCTTTCTTT	CASSMVGQSPNTEAFF
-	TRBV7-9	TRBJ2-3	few	TGTGCCAGCAGCTCCAGTCTTGGGGCCGGCGATACGCAGTATTTT	CASSSSLGAGDTQYF
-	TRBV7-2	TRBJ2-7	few	TGTGCCAGCAGCTTAGGAATCGGCAGGCCCGCAGGGGAGCAGTACTTC	CASSLGIGRPAGEQYF
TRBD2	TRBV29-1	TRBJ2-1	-	TGCAGCGCTCCTAGCGGGAGATCTTACAATGAGCAGTTCTTC	CSAPSGRSYNEQFF
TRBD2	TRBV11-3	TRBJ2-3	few	TGTGCCAGCAGCCGCGGACTAGGGTCAGATACGCAGTATTTT	CASSRGLGSDTQYF
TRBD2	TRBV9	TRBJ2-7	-	TGTGCCAGCAGCGTAGGAAGGGGCGTAGCGGGAGTCTACGAGCAGTACTTC	CASSVGRGVAGVYEQYF
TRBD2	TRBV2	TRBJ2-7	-	TGTGCCAGCAGTGAAGGCCTAGCGGGAGTCTACGAGCAGTACTTC	CASSEGLAGVYEQYF
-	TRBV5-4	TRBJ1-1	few	TGTGCCAGTAGCTCCGGGACAAAGGACACTGAAGCTTTCTTT	CASSSGTKDTEAFF
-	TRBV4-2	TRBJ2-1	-	TGTGCCAGCAGCCACGCCACTAGACACAATGAGCAGTTCTTC	CASSHATRHNEQFF
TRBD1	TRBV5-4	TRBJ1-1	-	TGTGCCAGCAGCTTGGTAGACAGGGTCACTGAAGCTTTCTTT	CASSLVDRVTEAFF
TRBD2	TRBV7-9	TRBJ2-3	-	TGTGCCAGCATCACGGCGAAGGGGAGGGACGTTCTACGCACAGATACGCAGTATTTT	CASITAKGRDVLRTDTQYF
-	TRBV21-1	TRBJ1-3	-	TGTGCCAGCAGCAAACGTTGCATATCTGGAAACACCATATATTTT	CASSKRCISGNTIYF
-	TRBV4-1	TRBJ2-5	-	TGCGCCAGCAGCCAAGGTCGCATCGGCAGGGAAGAGACCCAGTACTTC	CASSQGRIGREETQYF
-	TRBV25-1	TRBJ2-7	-	TGTGCCAGCAGTGGCAATCAGGGTTACTACGAGCAGTACTTC	CASSGNQGYYEQYF
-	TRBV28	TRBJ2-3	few	TGTGCCAGCAGTCCACCCTGGAGGGGGCGTAGCACAGATACGCAGTATTTT	CASSPPWRGRSTDTQYF
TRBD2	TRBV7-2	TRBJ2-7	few	TGTGCCAGCAGCTTATCCCCGGCTAGCGGGATCTACGAGCAGTACTTC	CASSLSPASGIYEQYF
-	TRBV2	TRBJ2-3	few	TGTGCCAGCAGTGAAGTAAGCAGAGCCACAGATACGCAGTATTTT	CASSEVSRATDTQYF
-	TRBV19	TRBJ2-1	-	TGTGCCAGTGACAGCTACAATGAGCAGTTCTTC	CASDSYNEQFF
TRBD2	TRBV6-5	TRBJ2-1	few	TGTGCCAGTGGACTAGCGGGAGCGTCGGCCAATGAGCAGTTCTTC	CASGLAGASANEQFF
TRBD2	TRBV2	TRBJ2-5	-	TGTGCCAGCAGCCGGGAGGGCCGTGAGACCCAGTACTTC	CASSREGRETQYF
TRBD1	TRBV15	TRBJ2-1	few	TGTGCCACCAGATCATTCCGGGACAGCTACAATGAGCAGTTCTTC	CATRSFRDSYNEQFF
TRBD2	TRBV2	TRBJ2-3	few	TGTGCCAGCAGTCCGTTTCATAGCGGGGGCACAGATACGCAGTATTTT	CASSPFHSGGTDTQYF
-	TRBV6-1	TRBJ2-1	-	TGTGCCAGCAGTCGAACAGCGATGGGCTACAATGAGCAGTTCTTC	CASSRTAMGYNEQFF
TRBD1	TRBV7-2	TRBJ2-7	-	TGTGCCAGCAGGGAAACGGCGGGACAGGGATACGAGCAGTACTTC	CASRETAGQGYEQYF
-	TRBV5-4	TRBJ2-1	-	TGTGCCATCAGAGCGGGACAGTACAATGAGCAGTTCTTC	CAIRAGQYNEQFF
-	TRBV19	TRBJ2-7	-	TGTGCCAGTAGTCCCGGGACGGGCGTGGACGAGCAGTACTTC	CASSPGTGVDEQYF
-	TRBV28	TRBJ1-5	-	TGTGCCAGCAGTTTAAGGACGGGGCATAGCAATCAGCCCCAGCATTTT	CASSLRTGHSNQPQHF
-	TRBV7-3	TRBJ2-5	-	TGTGCCAGCAGCTTAGTTGAGACCCAGTACTTC	CASSLVETQYF
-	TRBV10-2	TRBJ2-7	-	TGCGCCAGCAGGCAGGGGAATTCCTACGAGCAGTACTTC	CASRQGNSYEQYF
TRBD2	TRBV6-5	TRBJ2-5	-	TGTGCCAGCAGTTACTCCCATGCGGGAGAAGAGACCCAGTACTTC	CASSYSHAGEETQYF
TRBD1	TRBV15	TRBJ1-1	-	TGTGCCACCAGCAGACCCTGGGACAGCGCCACTTTCTTT	CATSRPWDSATFF
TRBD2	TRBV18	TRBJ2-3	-	TGTGCCAGCTCACCCTGGCGGGAGTCGGCAGATACGCAGTATTTT	CASSPWRESADTQYF
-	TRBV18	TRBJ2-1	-	TGTGCCAGCGCCCCTCGGGGGAGCTCCTACAATGAGCAGTTCTTC	CASAPRGSSYNEQFF
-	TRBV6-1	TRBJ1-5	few	TGTGCCATCAGTGAGTCGTTAGTAAATAGCAATCAGCCCCAGCATTTT	CAISESLVNSNQPQHF
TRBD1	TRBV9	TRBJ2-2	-	TGTGCCAGCAGCGGAGGGACAGGGTGGTACACCGGGGAGCTGTTTTTT	CASSGGTGWYTGELFF
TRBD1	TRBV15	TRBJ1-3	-	TGTGCCACCAGCAGAGATCCCCCAGGGGGCACAAGAAACACCATATATTTT	CATSRDPPGGTRNTIYF
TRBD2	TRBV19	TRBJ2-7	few	TGTGCCAGTAGTCTCCGACTAGCGGGAGTCGGGGAGCAGTACTTC	CASSLRLAGVGEQYF
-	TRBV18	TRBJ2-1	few	TGTGCCAGCTCACCACGCGCGGGTACGGTTAATGAGCAGTTCTTC	CASSPRAGTVNEQFF
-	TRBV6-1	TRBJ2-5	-	TGTGCCAGCAGTGAAATAGGGCGTGAGACCCAGTACTTC	CASSEIGRETQYF
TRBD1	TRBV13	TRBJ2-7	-	TGTGCCAGCAGCGCCGGACAGGCCCATTCCGTGTACGAGCAGTACTTC	CASSAGQAHSVYEQYF
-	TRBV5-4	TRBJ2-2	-	TGTGCCAGCAGCAGGACTCAGGGGAGTACCGGGGAGCTGTTTTTT	CASSRTQGSTGELFF
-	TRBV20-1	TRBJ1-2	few	TGCAGTACTAACGGGCCCCTTGGCTACACCTTC	CSTNGPLGYTF
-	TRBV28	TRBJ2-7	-	TGTGCCAGCAGTTTCGCCGCAACCCACTTGAACTACGAGCAGTACTTC	CASSFAATHLNYEQYF
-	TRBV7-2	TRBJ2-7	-	TGTGCCAGCAGTACCTACCTCTACGAGCAGTACTTC	CASSTYLYEQYF
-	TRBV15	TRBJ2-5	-	TGTGCCACCAGCAGAGCGCCAGTCACAGAGACCCAGTACTTC	CATSRAPVTETQYF
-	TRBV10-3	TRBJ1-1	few	TGTGCCACGGTCTCTTCTGCTGAAGCTTTCTTT	CATVSSAEAFF
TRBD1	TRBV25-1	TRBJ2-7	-	TGTGCCAGCAGTGAAATCCTCGGCAGGGGGCTCTACGAGCAGTACTTC	CASSEILGRGLYEQYF
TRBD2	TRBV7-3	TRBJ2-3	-	TGTGCCAGCAGCAGGGGAAGAGCGGGAGGGAGCACAGATACGCAGTATTTT	CASSRGRAGGSTDTQYF
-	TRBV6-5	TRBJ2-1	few	TGTGCCAGCGTCGACGGGAGTTATTACAATGAGCAGTTCTTC	CASVDGSYYNEQFF
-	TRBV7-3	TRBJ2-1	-	TGTGCCAGCAGCAGCCAGGGTCATGAGCAGTTCTTC	CASSSQGHEQFF
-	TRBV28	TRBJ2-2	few	TGTGCCAGCAGTTGGCCTCACTCGAACACCGGGGAGCTGTTTTTT	CASSWPHSNTGELFF
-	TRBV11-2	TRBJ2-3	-	TGTGCCAGCAGCTTAGGAGTATCGTCAGATACGCAGTATTTT	CASSLGVSSDTQYF
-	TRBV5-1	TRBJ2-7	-	TGCGCCAGCAGCTTGGGCGGCCAGGGTAGGCACGAGCAGTACTTC	CASSLGGQGRHEQYF
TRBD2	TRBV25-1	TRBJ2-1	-	TGTGCCAGCAGTGAATTAGGGACTAGCGGGAGATCTGAGCAGTTCTTC	CASSELGTSGRSEQFF
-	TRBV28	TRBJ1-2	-	TGTGCCAGCAGGAGACAGTTCGGAGATGGCTACACCTTC	CASRRQFGDGYTF
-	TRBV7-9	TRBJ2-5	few	TGTGCCAGCAGCTTACTAGGCGAGGAGACCCAGTACTTC	CASSLLGEETQYF